This T cell receptor beta chain was documented in a study of CD8 T cells in ankylosing spondylitis. On this clonotype: No antigen is known for it.

Study-level findings and limits: Researchers report that disease-linked clones proved CD8+ and relatively rare in peripheral blood. Researchers reportedly found disease-linked clones significantly enriched in matched ankylosing spondylitis synovial fluid. The study identified a TCR beta motif of about eight highly homologous variants that appeared characteristic of ankylosing spondylitis blood.

Construction of TCR beta libraries was performed using quantitative 5'-RACE with molecular barcodes. TCRdb used MiXCR to reprocess the 5' RACE reads, holding one entry per CDR3 protein. The sample lists under 170,000 distinct CDR3 sequences, around 43% occurring once. Germline CDR1 reads MDHEN; CDR2 reads SYDVKM. Trimming cost V 6 bases and J 7 bases, with 9 bases left between them. This CDR3 is 11 amino acids long. This chain links TRBV28 with TRBJ1-1; D not resolved. The sequencing input was synovial fluid, either unsorted or a sorted T cell fraction (not recorded which). The sequence derives from a male donor with ankylosing spondylitis. The CDR3 reads CASSPYSEAFF. Written as DNA, the CDR3 is TGTGCCAGCAGCCCCTACAGTGAAGCTTTCTTT.